This T cell receptor beta chain was recorded in a study of cytomegalovirus exposure and HLA in healthy donors. Between the trimmed V and J ends, which lost 4 bases and 5 bases, there was a span of 14 bases. There are 14 residues in the CDR3. Germline lookup yields CDR1 MNHEY and CDR2 SVGAGI. The study ran its PCR with 60 Vbeta and 13 Jbeta primers. Authors' methods: Later, an analysis found 80 million or so unique TCR beta chains, and about 10 million of these were shared. Generated by immunoSEQ multiplex PCR, the TCRdb table keeps only in-frame clones and is missing some. V and J calls and clone size are as listed in that table; D and trimming were resolved from the DNA. The sample contains 160,000 or so clones, around 70% of which appear only once.

The chain is built from TRBV6-5 and TRBJ1-2; TRBD1 is a possible D gene (5 bases). Source material: PBMCs. This receptor was taken from a man in his late teens or twenties in good health and CMV-seropositive. As DNA, the CDR3 is TGTGCCAGCAGTTTCTTGCCGGACACTTATGGCTACACCTTC. Translation gives CASSFLPDTYGYTF.